The next 2 T cell receptor beta chains were all read from a single sample in a study of cytomegalovirus exposure and HLA in healthy donors. Use of 60 Vbeta and 13 Jbeta primers characterized the PCR. Sequencing was performed with immunoSEQ multiplex PCR; in TCRdb, only in-frame clones are kept and a portion is missing. Of 100,000 to 150,000 clones detected, roughly 18% appear once; the ten largest clones hold around 2.6%. Sequencing input: PBMCs. The receptors derive from a female donor in good health and CMV-seropositive.

Here the CDR3 DNA reads TGTGCCAGTAGGCCTTCGGGACAGGGGGCCCTTGGCTACACCTTC. Translation gives CASRPSGQGALGYTF. The gene calls are TRBV19 and TRBJ1-2; TRBD1 matches 12 bases. The CDR3 is 15 residues long. J lost 7 bases, V lost 6 bases, and 9 bases had no gene match. CDR1 and CDR2 (germline): LNHDA, SQIVND (reference sequence). Full variable domain (rest looked up from reference TRBV19 and TRBJ1-2): DGGITQSPKYLFRKEGQNVTLSCEQNLNHDAMYWYRQDPGQGLRLIYYSQIVNDFQKGDIAEGYSVSREKKESFPLTVTSAQKNPTAFYLCASRPSGQGALGYTFGSGTRLTVV.

V is TRBV4-2 and J is TRBJ2-7; 8 bases are shared with TRBD2. Losses at the gene ends were 4 bases for V and 3 bases for J; bases not matched to a gene: 5. This CDR3 is 14 amino acids long. The germline V gene has CDR1 LGHNA and CDR2 YNFKEQ. CDR3 protein: CASSRSGTLYEQYF. CDR3 in DNA: TGTGCCAGCAGCCGTAGCGGGACTCTCTACGAGCAGTACTTC.